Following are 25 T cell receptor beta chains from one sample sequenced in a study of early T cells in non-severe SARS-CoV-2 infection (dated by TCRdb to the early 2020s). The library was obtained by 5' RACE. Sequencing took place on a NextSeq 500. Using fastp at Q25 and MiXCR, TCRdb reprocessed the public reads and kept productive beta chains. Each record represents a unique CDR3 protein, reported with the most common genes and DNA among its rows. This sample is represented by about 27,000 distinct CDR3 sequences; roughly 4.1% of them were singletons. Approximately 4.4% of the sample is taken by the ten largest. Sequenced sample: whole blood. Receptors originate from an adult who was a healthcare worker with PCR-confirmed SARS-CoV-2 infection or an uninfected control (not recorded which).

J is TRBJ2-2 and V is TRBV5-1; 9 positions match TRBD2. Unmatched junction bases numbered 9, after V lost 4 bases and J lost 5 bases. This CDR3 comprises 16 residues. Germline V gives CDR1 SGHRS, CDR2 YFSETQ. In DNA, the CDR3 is TGCGCCAGCAGCCTACCTAGCGGGACGGGAACCGGGGAGCTGTTTTTT. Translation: CASSLPSGTGTGELFF.

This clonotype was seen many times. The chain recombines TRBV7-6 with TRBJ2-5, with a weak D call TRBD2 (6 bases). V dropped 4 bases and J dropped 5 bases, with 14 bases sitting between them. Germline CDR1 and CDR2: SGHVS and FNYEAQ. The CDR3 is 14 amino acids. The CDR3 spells CASSSPSEGETQYF. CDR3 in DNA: TGTGCCAGCAGCTCGCCATCGGAGGGGGAGACCCAGTACTTC.

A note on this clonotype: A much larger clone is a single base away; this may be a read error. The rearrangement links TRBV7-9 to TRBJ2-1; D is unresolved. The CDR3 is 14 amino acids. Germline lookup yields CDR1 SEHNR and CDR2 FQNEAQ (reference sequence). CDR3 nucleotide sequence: TGTGTCAGCATCGGGTCGGTCTCCTACAATGAGCAGTTCTTC. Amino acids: CVSIGSVSYNEQFF.

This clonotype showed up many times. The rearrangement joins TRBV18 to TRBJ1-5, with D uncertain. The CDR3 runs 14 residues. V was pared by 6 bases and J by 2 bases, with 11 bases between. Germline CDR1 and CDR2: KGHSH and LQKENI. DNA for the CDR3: TGTGCCAGCTCCCCCTCAGTTGGCAATCAGCCCCAGCATTTT. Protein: CASSPSVGNQPQHF.

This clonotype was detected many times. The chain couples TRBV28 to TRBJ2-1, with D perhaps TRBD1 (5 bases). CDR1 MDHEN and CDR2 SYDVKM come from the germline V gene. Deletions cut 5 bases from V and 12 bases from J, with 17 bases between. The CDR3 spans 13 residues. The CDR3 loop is CASSPPLRAGQFF. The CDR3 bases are TGTGCCAGCAGTCCCCCGCTCAGGGCTGGGCAGTTCTTC.

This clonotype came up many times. As DNA, the CDR3 is TGTGCCTGGAGTGTTAATAGGGGCAGTGGCTACACCTTC. This codes for CAWSVNRGSGYTF. The rearrangement uses TRBV30 and TRBJ1-2; tentative D call: TRBD1 (5 bases). Trimming cost V 0 bases and J 7 bases, with 12 bases left between them. This CDR3 is built from 13 residues. Germline CDR1 GTSNPN, CDR2 SVGIG (reference sequence).

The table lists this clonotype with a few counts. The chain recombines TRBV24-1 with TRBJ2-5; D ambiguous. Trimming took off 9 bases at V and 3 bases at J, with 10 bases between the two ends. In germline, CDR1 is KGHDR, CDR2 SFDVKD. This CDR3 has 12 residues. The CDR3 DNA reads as TGTGCCACCCCCACCAGCGAAGAGACCCAGTACTTC. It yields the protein CATPTSEETQYF.

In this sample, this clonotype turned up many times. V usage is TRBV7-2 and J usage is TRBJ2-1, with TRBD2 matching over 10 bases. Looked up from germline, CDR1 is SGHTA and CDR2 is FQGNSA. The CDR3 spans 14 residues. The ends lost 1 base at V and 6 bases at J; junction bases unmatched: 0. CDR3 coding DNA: TGTGCCAGCAGCTTAGGGACTAGCGGCAATGAGCAGTTCTTC. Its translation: CASSLGTSGNEQFF.

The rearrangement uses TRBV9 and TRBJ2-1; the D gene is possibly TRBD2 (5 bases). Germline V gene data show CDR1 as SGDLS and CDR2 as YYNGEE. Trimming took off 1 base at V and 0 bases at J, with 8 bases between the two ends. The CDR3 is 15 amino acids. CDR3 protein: CASSVSGSSYNEQFF. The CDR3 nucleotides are TGTGCCAGCAGCGTAAGCGGTTCCTCCTACAATGAGCAGTTCTTC. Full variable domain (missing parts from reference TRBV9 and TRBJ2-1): DSGVTQTPKHLITATGQRVTLRCSPRSGDLSVYWYQQSLDQGLQFLIQYYNGEERAKGNILERFSAQQFPDLHSELNLSSLELGDSALYFCASSVSGSSYNEQFFGPGTRLTVL.

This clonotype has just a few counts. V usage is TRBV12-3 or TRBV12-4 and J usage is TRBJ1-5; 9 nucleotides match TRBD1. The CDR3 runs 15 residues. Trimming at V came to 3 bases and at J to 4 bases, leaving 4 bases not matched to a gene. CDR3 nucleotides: TGTGCCAGCAGTTTTGGGACAGGGAGTAATCAGCCCCAGCATTTT. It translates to CASSFGTGSNQPQHF.

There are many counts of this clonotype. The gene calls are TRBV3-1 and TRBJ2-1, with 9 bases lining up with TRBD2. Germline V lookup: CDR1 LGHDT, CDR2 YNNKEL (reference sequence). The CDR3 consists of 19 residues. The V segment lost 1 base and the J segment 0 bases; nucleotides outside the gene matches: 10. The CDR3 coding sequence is TGTGCCAGCAGCCAAGTCTTACTAGCGGGTCCGAGCTCCTACAATGAGCAGTTCTTC. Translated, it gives CASSQVLLAGPSSYNEQFF.

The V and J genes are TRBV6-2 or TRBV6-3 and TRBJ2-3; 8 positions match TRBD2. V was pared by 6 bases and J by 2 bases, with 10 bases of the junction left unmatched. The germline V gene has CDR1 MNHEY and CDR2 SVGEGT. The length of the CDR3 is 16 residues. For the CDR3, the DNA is TGTGCCAGCAGCCTGCTTACGGGAGGGCTCACAGATACGCAGTATTTT. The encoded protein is CASSLLTGGLTDTQYF.

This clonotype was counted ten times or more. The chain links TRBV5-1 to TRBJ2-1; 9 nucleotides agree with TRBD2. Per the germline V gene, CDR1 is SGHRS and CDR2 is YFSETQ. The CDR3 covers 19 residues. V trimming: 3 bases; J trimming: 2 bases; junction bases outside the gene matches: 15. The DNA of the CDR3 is TGCGCCAGCAGCTCCTTAGCGGGAGTGGGGGTAGGAACCTACAATGAGCAGTTCTTC. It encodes CASSSLAGVGVGTYNEQFF.

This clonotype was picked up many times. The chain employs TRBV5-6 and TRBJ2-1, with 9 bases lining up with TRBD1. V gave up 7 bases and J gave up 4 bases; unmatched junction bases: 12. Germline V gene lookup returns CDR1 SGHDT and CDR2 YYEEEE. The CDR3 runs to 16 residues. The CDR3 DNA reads TGTGCCAGCGGACGCGGGACAGGGCGTCTGTACAATGAGCAGTTCTTC. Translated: CASGRGTGRLYNEQFF.

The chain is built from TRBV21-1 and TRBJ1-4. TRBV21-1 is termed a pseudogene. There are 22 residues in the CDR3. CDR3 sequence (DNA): TGTGCCAGCAGCAAATGTTTGGCTATGGGTCTTCCACCAGCCCCAACTAATGAAAAACTGTTTTTT. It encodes CASSKCLAMGLPPAPTNEKLFF.

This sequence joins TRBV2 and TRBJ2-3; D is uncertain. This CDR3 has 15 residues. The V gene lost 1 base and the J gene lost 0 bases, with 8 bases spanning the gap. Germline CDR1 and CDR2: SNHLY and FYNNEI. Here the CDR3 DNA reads TGTGCCAGCAGTGAAGAATTGCAGAGCACAGATACGCAGTATTTT. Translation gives CASSEELQSTDTQYF.

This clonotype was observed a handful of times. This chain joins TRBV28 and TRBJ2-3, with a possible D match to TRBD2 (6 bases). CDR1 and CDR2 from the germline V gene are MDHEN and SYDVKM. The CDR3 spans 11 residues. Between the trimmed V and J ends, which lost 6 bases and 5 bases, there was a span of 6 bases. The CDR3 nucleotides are TGTGCCAGCAGGGGGGGAGATACGCAGTATTTT. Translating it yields CASRGGDTQYF. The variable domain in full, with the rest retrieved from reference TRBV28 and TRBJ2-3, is DVKVTQSSRYLVKRTGEKVFLECVQDMDHENMFWYRQDPGLGLRLIYFSYDVKMKEKGDIPEGYSVSREKKERFSLILESASTNQTSMYLCASRGGDTQYFGPGTRLTVL.

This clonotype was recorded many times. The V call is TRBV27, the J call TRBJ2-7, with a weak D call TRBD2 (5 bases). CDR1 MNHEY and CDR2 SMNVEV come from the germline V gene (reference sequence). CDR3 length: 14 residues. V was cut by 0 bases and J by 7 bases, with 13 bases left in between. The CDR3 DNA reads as TGTGCCAGCAGTTTATCATCCCAGGACTTGGAGCAGTACTTC. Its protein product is CASSLSSQDLEQYF.

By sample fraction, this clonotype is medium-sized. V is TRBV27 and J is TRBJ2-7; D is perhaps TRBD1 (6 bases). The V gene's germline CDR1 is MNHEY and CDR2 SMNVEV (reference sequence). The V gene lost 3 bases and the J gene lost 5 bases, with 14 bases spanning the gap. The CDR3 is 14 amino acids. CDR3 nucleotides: TGTGCCAGCAGTTTCCAGGGGAAGTATGACGAGCAGTACTTC. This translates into CASSFQGKYDEQYF.

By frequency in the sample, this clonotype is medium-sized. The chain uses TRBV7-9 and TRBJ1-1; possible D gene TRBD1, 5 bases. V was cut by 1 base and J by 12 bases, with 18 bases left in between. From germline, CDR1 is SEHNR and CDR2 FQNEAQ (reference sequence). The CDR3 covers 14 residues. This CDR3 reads CASSLVNGAGGTFF. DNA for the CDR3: TGTGCCAGCAGCTTAGTGAATGGGGCCGGGGGGACTTTCTTT.

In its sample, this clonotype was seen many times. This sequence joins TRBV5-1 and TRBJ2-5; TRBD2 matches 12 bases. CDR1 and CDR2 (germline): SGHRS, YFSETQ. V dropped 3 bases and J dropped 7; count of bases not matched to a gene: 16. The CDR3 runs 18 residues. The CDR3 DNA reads TGCGCCAGCAGCTCTTCGCGGGGGGGACTAGCGGGCCCAGGGACCCAGTACTTC. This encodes CASSSSRGGLAGPGTQYF.

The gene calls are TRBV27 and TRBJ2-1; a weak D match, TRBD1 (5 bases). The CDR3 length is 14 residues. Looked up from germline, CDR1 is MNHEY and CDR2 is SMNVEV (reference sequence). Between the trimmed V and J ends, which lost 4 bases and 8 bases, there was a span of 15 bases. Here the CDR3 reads CASSSLPQGDEQFF. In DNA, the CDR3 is TGTGCCAGCAGTTCGTTACCTCAGGGTGATGAGCAGTTCTTC.

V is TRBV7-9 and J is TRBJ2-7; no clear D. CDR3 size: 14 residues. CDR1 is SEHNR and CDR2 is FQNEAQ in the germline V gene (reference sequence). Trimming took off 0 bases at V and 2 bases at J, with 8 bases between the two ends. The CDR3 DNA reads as TGTGCCAGCAGCTTAGCGAGTAGTGCCTACGAGCAGTACTTC. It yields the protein CASSLASSAYEQYF.

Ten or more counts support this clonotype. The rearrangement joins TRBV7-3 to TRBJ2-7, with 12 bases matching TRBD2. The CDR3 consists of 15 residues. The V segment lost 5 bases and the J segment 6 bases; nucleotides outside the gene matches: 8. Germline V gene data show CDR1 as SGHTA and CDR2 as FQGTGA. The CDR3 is CASSKTSGGRAEQYF. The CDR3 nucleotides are TGTGCCAGCAGCAAGACTAGCGGGGGCAGGGCCGAGCAGTACTTC.

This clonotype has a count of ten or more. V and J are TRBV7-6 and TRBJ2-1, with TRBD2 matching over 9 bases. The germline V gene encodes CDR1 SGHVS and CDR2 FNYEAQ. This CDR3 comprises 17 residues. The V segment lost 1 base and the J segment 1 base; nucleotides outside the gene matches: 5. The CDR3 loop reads CASSLGGTSWSYNEQFF. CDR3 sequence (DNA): TGTGCCAGCAGCTTAGGTGGGACTAGCTGGTCCTACAATGAGCAGTTCTTC.